Listed here are 5 T cell receptor beta chains from one sample, sequenced in a study of graft-versus-host responses after intestinal transplantation. Assay used: immunoSEQ multiplex PCR; TCRdb lists only in-frame clones, some missing. This table holds some 120,000 clones, 90% to 95% found once. No antigen is known for these receptors. This specimen consisted of unstimulated CD8+ T cells sorted from spleen or lymph node cells, obtained before transplant. The receptors originated from a human donor who was the organ donor for an intestinal transplant.

This clone was recorded only once. At the DNA level, this CDR3 is encoded by other sequences in the same sample as well. The chain links TRBV10-3 to TRBJ2-1; 7 positions match TRBD2. The V and J ends lost 0 bases and 4 bases, in that order; junction bases with no gene match: 9. CDR3 size: 17 residues. In germline, CDR1 is ENHRY, CDR2 SYGVKD. CDR3 bases: TGTGCCATCAGTGAGTCGATGGCGGGAGAAGGTTACAATGAGCAGTTCTTC. Its protein is CAISESMAGEGYNEQFF.

V usage is TRBV21-1 and J usage is TRBJ2-5; the listed D gene, TRBD1, was not tested against the DNA. TRBV21-1 is flagged as a pseudogene. There are 16 residues in the CDR3. The chain's CDR3 is CASSKVRDTLKETQYF. CDR3 nucleotides: TGTGCCAGCAGCAAAGTCCGCGACACCTTGAAAGAGACCCAGTACTTC.

This clone was observed a single time. The rearrangement joins TRBV9 to TRBJ1-3, with unresolved D. The V gene lost 0 bases and the J gene lost 2 bases, with 9 bases spanning the gap. CDR1 is SGDLS and CDR2 is YYNGEE in the germline V gene. CDR3 length: 15 amino acids. The CDR3 coding sequence is TGTGCCAGCAGCGTAGGTCCGTCCCCTGGAAACACCATATATTTT. This translates into CASSVGPSPGNTIYF.

V and J are TRBV11-2 and TRBJ2-5; 12 nucleotides agree with TRBD2. Near its end, the DNA agrees better with TRBJ2-7, so the J call may be wrong. There are 15 residues in the CDR3. Germline V gives CDR1 SGHAT, CDR2 FQNNGV. The CDR3 spells CASSLTSGSPHEQYF. DNA of the CDR3: TGTGCCAGCAGCTTGACTAGCGGGAGTCCCCACGAGCAGTACTTC.

There are a few counts of this clone. The gene calls are TRBV27 and TRBJ2-5, with TRBD2 as a possible D gene (5 bases). CDR3 length equals 15 residues. Trimming removed 6 bases from V and 4 bases from J, with 18 bases in between. Germline V CDR1 and CDR2: MNHEY, SMNVEV (reference sequence). The CDR3 DNA sequence: TGTGCCAGCAGCAAAATACGGAGCGGTCGAGAGACCCAGTACTTC. This codes for CASSKIRSGRETQYF.